The rows below give T cell receptor beta chains drawn from one sample of a study of vaccination effects on CD4 cells after COVID-19. The protocol was immunoSEQ multiplex PCR, while the TCRdb copy is restricted to in-frame clones and leaves out a portion. The sample has tens of thousands of clones, about 69% seen once. Antigen specificity for these receptors is unknown. Sequenced material: CD4+ T cells from PBMCs cultured with HIV peptides, taken before COVID-19 vaccination. The source of these receptors is a human donor who had a prior SARS-CoV-2 infection. The CDR3 runs from the conserved cysteine through the conserved F or W. The D gene is left open where the match is weak. Some rows have no size entry. The others give once, few or many, or a class for an expanded clone.

j_gene: TRBJ2-1; v_gene: TRBV5-1; d_gene: NA; abundance: few; CDR3nt: TGCGCCAGCAGCTTGGTCGGGCGGCGGACGTACAATGAGCAGTTCTTC; CDR3aa: CASSLVGRRTYNEQFF
j_gene: TRBJ2-1; v_gene: TRBV4-2; d_gene: NA; abundance: NA; CDR3nt: TGTGCCAGCAGTCCCCCGACCTACCGGAATGAGCAGTTCTTC; CDR3aa: CASSPPTYRNEQFF
j_gene: TRBJ1-5; v_gene: TRBV30; d_gene: NA; abundance: few; CDR3nt: TGTGCCTGGAGCGGGGGTAGCAATCAGCCCCAGCATTTT; CDR3aa: CAWSGGSNQPQHF
j_gene: TRBJ1-2; v_gene: TRBV5-6; d_gene: NA; abundance: NA; CDR3nt: TGTGCCAGCAGGGGCAATGGACAGAGTAACTATGGCTACACCTTC; CDR3aa: CASRGNGQSNYGYTF
j_gene: TRBJ1-5; v_gene: TRBV15; d_gene: NA; abundance: once; CDR3nt: TGTGCCACCAGCAGAGATGTTAGCGGAAGTCAGCCCCAGCATTTT; CDR3aa: CATSRDVSGSQPQHF
j_gene: TRBJ1-2; v_gene: TRBV27; d_gene: NA; abundance: NA; CDR3nt: TGTGCCAGCAGTGCAAGGGGAGGGTCGAACTATGGCTACACCTTC; CDR3aa: CASSARGGSNYGYTF
j_gene: TRBJ2-2; v_gene: TRBV5-6; d_gene: NA; abundance: NA; CDR3nt: TGTGCCAGCAGCTTGGGGGGGTTGTCCGGGGAGCTGTTTTTT; CDR3aa: CASSLGGLSGELFF
j_gene: TRBJ1-2; v_gene: TRBV3-1/TRBV3-2; d_gene: NA; abundance: NA; CDR3nt: TGTGCCAGCAGCCAAGACATCCCGGGAGGCTACACCTTC; CDR3aa: CASSQDIPGGYTF
j_gene: TRBJ2-7; v_gene: TRBV7-2; d_gene: NA; abundance: NA; CDR3nt: TGTGCCAGCAGCTTAACGCGCTACGAGCAGTACTTC; CDR3aa: CASSLTRYEQYF
j_gene: TRBJ2-2; v_gene: TRBV19; d_gene: NA; abundance: NA; CDR3nt: TGTGCCACCTCGCGACAGCCTAACACCGGGGAGCTGTTTTTT; CDR3aa: CATSRQPNTGELFF
j_gene: TRBJ2-1; v_gene: TRBV27; d_gene: TRBD2; abundance: NA; CDR3nt: TGTGCCAGCAGTTTCGCCGGACTAGCGGAATACAATGAGCAGTTCTTC; CDR3aa: CASSFAGLAEYNEQFF
j_gene: TRBJ1-3; v_gene: TRBV7-9; d_gene: NA; abundance: NA; CDR3nt: TGTGCCAGCAGCTTGGTGAGCTCTGGAAACACCATATATTTT; CDR3aa: CASSLVSSGNTIYF
j_gene: TRBJ2-5; v_gene: TRBV5-1; d_gene: NA; abundance: NA; CDR3nt: TGCGCCAGCAACGCCTTGGGGTCCGAGACCCAGTACTTC; CDR3aa: CASNALGSETQYF
j_gene: TRBJ2-7; v_gene: TRBV7-6; d_gene: NA; abundance: NA; CDR3nt: TGTGCCAGCAGCTTAGGGCCCGACTCTCTCCTCGAGCAGTACTTC; CDR3aa: CASSLGPDSLLEQYF
j_gene: TRBJ2-1; v_gene: TRBV7-2; d_gene: NA; abundance: NA; CDR3nt: TGTGCCAGCAGCCACGGGTCTAGTAAGTACAATGAGCAGTTCTTC; CDR3aa: CASSHGSSKYNEQFF
j_gene: TRBJ2-3; v_gene: TRBV6-2/TRBV6-3; d_gene: TRBD2; abundance: NA; CDR3nt: TGTGCCAGCAGTTACCGGACTAGCGGGGGGACCGCTAGCACAGATACGCAGTATTTT; CDR3aa: CASSYRTSGGTASTDTQYF
j_gene: TRBJ2-3; v_gene: TRBV2; d_gene: NA; abundance: few; CDR3nt: TGTGCCAGCAGTCTACAGATCTTCAGAGATACGCAGTATTTT; CDR3aa: CASSLQIFRDTQYF
j_gene: TRBJ2-3; v_gene: TRBV2; d_gene: NA; abundance: few; CDR3nt: TGTGCCAGCAGTGATCGGCTACCTGTCACAGATACGCAGTATTTT; CDR3aa: CASSDRLPVTDTQYF
j_gene: TRBJ2-1; v_gene: TRBV10-2; d_gene: NA; abundance: many; CDR3nt: TGCGCCAGCAGGAGGGGGGGTGGCAATGAGCAGTTCTTC; CDR3aa: CASRRGGGNEQFF
j_gene: TRBJ2-7; v_gene: TRBV9; d_gene: TRBD2; abundance: NA; CDR3nt: TGTGCCAGCAATCGGCTAGCGGGGGACTACGAGCAGTACTTC; CDR3aa: CASNRLAGDYEQYF
j_gene: TRBJ1-1; v_gene: TRBV2; d_gene: NA; abundance: NA; CDR3nt: TGTGCCAGCAGTGAAGGGTGGGCAGGTGAAGCTTTCTTT; CDR3aa: CASSEGWAGEAFF
j_gene: TRBJ2-7; v_gene: TRBV4-1; d_gene: NA; abundance: NA; CDR3nt: TGCGCCAGCAGCCAAGGGCGACAGTCCTACGAGCAGTACTTC; CDR3aa: CASSQGRQSYEQYF
j_gene: TRBJ1-1; v_gene: TRBV7-9; d_gene: TRBD1; abundance: NA; CDR3nt: TGTGCCAGCAGCTTAGCCCGGACAGGGCACACTGAAGCTTTCTTT; CDR3aa: CASSLARTGHTEAFF
j_gene: TRBJ2-2; v_gene: TRBV3-1/TRBV3-2; d_gene: TRBD2; abundance: NA; CDR3nt: TGTGCCAGCAGCCACGGACTAGCGGGTCTGAACACCGGGGAGCTGTTTTTT; CDR3aa: CASSHGLAGLNTGELFF
j_gene: TRBJ2-7; v_gene: TRBV6-1; d_gene: NA; abundance: NA; CDR3nt: TGTGCCAGCAGTGAGGACACCATCAGCTCCTACGAGCAGTACTTC; CDR3aa: CASSEDTISSYEQYF
j_gene: TRBJ2-2; v_gene: TRBV5-1; d_gene: TRBD1; abundance: once; CDR3nt: TGCGCCAGCAGCCGTGGGGTGTCCGGGACAGGGGACGGGGAGCTGTTTTTT; CDR3aa: CASSRGVSGTGDGELFF
j_gene: TRBJ1-6; v_gene: TRBV12-3/TRBV12-4; d_gene: NA; abundance: once; CDR3nt: TGTGCCAGCAGTGTCACGGGGAATTCACCCCTCCACTTT; CDR3aa: CASSVTGNSPLHF